What follows is one T cell receptor (beta chain) and its context. The antigen is unknown. The J segment lost 9 bases and the V segment lost 0 bases, leaving 8 bases of the junction unmatched. The CDR3 totals 14 residues. Germline CDR1 GTSNPN, CDR2 SVGIG (reference sequence). PCR involved 60 Vbeta and 13 Jbeta primers. Assay: immunoSEQ multiplex PCR; the TCRdb copy retains only in-frame clones and omits some. Of under 200,000 clones in the sample, approximately 81% were seen once. This record belongs to a study of cytomegalovirus exposure and HLA in healthy donors. Notes on the study in general: Accurate prediction of most subjects' HLA-A and HLA-B alleles from TCR beta sequences was reported. V- and J-gene trimming of TCR beta was linked (in a later analysis) to a missense DCLRE1C variant. For presence/absence analyses, sequencing depth was assumed to be roughly uniform across donors.

The receptor's source is a man aged 25-40 years in good health and CMV-seropositive. The sequenced sample was PBMCs. V and J are TRBV30 and TRBJ2-1, with 7 bases lining up with TRBD2. The CDR3 DNA sequence: TGTGCCTGGAGTGTAACAGCGGGATCTGGTGAGCAGTTCTTC. Its protein is CAWSVTAGSGEQFF.